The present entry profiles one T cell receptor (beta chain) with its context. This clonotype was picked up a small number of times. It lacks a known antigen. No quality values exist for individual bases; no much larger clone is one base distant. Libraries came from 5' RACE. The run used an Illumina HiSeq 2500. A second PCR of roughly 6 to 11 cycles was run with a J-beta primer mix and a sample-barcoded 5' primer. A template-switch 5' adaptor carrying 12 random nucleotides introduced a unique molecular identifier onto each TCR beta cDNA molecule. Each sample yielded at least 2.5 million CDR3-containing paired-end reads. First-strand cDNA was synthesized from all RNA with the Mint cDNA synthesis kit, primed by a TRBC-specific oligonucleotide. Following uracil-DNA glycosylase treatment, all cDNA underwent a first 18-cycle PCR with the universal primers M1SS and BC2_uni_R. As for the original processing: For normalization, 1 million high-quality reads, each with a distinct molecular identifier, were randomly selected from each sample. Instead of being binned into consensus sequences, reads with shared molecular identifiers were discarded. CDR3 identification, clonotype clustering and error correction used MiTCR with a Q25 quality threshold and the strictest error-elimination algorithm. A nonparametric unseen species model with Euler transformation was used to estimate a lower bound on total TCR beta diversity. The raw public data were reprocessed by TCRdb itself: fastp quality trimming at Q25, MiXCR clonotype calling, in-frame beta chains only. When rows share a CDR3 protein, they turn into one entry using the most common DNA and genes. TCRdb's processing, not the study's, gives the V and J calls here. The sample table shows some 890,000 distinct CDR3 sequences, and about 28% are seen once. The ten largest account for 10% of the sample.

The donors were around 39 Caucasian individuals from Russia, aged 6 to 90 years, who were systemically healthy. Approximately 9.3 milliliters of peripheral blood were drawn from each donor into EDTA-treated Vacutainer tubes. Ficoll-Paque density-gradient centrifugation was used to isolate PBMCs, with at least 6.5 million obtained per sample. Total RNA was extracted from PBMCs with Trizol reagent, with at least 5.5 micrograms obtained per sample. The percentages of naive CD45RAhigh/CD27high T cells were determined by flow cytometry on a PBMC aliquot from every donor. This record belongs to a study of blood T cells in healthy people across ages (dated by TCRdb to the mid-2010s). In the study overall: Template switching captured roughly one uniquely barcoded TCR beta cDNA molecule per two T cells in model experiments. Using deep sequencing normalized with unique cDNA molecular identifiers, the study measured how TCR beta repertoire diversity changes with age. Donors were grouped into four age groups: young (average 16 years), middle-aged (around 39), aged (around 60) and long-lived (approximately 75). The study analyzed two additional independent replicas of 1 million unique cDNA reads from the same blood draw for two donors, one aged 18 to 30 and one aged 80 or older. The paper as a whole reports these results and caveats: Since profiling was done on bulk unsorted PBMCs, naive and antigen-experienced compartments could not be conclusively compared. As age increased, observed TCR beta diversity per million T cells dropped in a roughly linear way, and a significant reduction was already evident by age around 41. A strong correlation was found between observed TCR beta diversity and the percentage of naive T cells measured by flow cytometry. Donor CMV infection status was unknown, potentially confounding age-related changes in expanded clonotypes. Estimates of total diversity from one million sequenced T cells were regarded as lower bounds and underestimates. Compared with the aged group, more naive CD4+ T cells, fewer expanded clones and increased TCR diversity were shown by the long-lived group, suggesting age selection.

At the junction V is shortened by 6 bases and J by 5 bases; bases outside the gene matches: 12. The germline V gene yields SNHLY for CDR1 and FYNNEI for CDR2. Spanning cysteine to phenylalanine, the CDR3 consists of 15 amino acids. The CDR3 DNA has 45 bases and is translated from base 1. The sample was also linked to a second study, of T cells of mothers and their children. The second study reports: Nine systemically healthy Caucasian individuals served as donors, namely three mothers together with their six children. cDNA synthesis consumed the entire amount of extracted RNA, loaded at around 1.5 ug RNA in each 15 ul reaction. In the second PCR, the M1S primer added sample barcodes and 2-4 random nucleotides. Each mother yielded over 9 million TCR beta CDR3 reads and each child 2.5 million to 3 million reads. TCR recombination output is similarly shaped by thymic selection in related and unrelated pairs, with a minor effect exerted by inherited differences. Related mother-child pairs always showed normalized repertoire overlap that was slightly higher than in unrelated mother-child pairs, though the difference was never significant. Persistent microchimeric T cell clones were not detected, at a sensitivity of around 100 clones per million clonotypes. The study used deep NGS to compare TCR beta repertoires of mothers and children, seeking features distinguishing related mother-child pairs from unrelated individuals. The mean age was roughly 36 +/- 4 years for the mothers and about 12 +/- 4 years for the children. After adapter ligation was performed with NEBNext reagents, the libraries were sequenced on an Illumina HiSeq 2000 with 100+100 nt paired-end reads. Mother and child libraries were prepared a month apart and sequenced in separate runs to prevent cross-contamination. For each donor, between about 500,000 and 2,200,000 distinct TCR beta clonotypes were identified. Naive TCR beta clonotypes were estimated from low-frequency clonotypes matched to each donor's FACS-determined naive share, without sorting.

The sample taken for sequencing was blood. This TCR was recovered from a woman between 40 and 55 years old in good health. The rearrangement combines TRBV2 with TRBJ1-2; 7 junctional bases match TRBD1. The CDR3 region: CASSDYRDSFYGYTF. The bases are TGTGCCAGCAGCGATTACCGGGACAGCTTTTATGGCTACACCTTC.